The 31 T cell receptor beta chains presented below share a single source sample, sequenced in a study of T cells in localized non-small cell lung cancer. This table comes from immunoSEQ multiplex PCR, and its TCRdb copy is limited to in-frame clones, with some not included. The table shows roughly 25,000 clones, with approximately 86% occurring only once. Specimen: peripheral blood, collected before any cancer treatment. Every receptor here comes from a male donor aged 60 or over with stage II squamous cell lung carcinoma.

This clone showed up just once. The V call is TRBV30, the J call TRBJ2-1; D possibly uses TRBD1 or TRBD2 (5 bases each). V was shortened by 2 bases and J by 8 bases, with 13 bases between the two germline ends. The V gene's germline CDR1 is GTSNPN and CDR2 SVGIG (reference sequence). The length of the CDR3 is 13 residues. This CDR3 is CAWSPGTHHEQFF. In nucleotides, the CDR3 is TGTGCCTGGAGTCCTGGGACCCACCATGAGCAGTTCTTC.

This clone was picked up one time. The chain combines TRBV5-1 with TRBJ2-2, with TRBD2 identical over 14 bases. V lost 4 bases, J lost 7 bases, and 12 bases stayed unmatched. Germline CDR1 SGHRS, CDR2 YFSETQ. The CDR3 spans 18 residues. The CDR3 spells CASSVGLAGVEENGELFF. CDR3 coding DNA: TGCGCCAGCAGCGTGGGACTAGCGGGAGTTGAGGAAAACGGGGAGCTGTTTTTT. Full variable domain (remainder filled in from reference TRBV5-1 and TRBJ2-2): KAGVTQTPRYLIKTRGQQVTLSCSPISGHRSVSWYQQTPGQGLQFLFEYFSETQRNKGNFPGRFSGRQFSNSRSEMNVSTLELGDSALYLCASSVGLAGVEENGELFFGEGSRLTVL.

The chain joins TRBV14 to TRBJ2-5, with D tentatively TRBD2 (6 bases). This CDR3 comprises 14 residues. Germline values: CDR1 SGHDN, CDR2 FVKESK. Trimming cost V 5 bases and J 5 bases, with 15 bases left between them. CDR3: CASSWSGSEETQYF. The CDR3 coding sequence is TGTGCCAGCAGCTGGTCCGGGAGCGAGGAGACCCAGTACTTC.

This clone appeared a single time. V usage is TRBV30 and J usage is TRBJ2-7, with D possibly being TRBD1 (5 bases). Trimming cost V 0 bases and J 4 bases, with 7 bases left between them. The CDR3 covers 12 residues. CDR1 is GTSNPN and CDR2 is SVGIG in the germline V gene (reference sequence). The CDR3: CAWSVGVYEQYF. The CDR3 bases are TGTGCCTGGAGTGTAGGGGTTTACGAGCAGTACTTC. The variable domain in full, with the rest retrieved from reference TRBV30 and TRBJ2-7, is SQTIHQWPATLVQPVGSPLSLECTVEGTSNPNLYWYRQAAGRGLQLLFYSVGIGQISSEVPQNLSASRPQDRQFILSSKKLLLSDSGFYLCAWSVGVYEQYFGPGTRLTVT.

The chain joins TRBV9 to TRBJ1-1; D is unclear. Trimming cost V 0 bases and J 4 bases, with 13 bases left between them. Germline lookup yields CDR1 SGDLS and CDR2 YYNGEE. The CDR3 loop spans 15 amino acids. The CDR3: CASSVGSRMGTEAFF. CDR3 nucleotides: TGTGCCAGCAGCGTAGGGAGCAGGATGGGCACTGAAGCTTTCTTT.

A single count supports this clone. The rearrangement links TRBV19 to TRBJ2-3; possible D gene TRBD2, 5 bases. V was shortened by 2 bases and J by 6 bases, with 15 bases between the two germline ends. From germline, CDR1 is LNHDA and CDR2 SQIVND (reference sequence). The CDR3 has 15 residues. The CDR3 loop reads CASSIRSPGGDTQYF. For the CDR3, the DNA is TGTGCCAGTAGTATAAGGAGTCCCGGAGGCGATACGCAGTATTTT.

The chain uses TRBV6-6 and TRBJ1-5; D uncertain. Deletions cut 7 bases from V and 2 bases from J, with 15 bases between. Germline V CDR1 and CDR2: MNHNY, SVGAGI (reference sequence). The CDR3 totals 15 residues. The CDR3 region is CASMMGQGGNQPQHF. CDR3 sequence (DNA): TGTGCCAGCATGATGGGCCAAGGCGGCAATCAGCCCCAGCATTTT.

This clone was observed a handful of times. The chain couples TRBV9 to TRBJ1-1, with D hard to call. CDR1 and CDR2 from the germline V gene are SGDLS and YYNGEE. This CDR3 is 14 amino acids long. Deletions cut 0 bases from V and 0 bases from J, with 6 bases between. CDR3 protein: CASSVAQMNTEAFF. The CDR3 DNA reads TGTGCCAGCAGCGTAGCTCAGATGAACACTGAAGCTTTCTTT. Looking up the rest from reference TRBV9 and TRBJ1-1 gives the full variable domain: DSGVTQTPKHLITATGQRVTLRCSPRSGDLSVYWYQQSLDQGLQFLIQYYNGEERAKGNILERFSAQQFPDLHSELNLSSLELGDSALYFCASSVAQMNTEAFFGQGTRLTVV.

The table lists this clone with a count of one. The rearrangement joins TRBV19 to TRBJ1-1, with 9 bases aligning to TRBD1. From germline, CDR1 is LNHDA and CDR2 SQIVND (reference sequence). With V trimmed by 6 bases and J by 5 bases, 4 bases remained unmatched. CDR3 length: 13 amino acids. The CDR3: CASRPTGGTEAFF. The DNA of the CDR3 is TGTGCCAGTAGACCGACAGGGGGAACTGAAGCTTTCTTT.

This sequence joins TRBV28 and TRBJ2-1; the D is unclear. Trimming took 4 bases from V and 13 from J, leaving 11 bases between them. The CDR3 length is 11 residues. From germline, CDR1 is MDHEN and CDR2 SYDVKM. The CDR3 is CASSSEERQFF. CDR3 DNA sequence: TGTGCCAGCAGTTCAGAGGAGCGTCAGTTCTTC.

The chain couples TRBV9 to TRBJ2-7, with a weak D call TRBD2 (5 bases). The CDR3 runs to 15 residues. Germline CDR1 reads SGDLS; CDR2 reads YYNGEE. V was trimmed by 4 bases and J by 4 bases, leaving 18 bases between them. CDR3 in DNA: TGTGCCAGCAGCCCCTTGGCTCTAGCCAGTTACGAGCAGTACTTC. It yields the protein CASSPLALASYEQYF.

CDR3 protein: CSARTESTGELFF. The CDR3 DNA reads as TGCAGCGCCCGGACAGAGAGCACCGGGGAGCTGTTTTTT. The rearrangement uses TRBV29-1 and TRBJ2-2; D is perhaps TRBD1 (6 bases). CDR3 size: 13 residues. Germline lookup yields CDR1 SQVTM and CDR2 ANQGSEA. V was pared by 7 bases and J by 4 bases, with 13 bases between.

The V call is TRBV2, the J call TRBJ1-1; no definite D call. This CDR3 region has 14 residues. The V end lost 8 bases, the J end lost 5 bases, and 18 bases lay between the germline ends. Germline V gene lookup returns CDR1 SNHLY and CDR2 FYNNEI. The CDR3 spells CASSPGGSWTEAFF. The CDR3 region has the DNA TGTGCCAGCTCTCCTGGCGGATCATGGACTGAAGCTTTCTTT.

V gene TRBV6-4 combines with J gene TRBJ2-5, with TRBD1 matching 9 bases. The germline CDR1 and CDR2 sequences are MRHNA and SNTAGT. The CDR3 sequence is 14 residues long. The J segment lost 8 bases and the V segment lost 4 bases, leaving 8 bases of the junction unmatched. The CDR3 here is CASSGAGTGRTQYF. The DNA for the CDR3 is TGTGCCAGCAGTGGGGCCGGGACAGGGAGAACCCAGTACTTC.

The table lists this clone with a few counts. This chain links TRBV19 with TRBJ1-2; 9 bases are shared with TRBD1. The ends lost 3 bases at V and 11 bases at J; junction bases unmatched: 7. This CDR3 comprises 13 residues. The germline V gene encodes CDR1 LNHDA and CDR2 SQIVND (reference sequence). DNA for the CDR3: TGTGCCAGTAGTATTCGGGACAGGGTGGGATACACCTTC. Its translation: CASSIRDRVGYTF.

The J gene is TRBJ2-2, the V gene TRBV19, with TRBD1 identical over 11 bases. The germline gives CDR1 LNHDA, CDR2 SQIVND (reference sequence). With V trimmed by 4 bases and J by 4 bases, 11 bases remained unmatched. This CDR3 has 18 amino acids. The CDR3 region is CASSRNPPGTGGTGELFF. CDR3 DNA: TGTGCCAGTAGTAGAAACCCCCCCGGGACAGGGGGCACCGGGGAGCTGTTTTTT.

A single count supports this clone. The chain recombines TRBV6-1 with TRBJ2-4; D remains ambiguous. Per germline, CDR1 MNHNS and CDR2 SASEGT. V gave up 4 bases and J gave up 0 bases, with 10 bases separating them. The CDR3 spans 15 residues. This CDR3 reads CASSGPGVAKNIQYF. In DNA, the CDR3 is TGTGCCAGCAGTGGGCCAGGCGTAGCCAAAAACATTCAGTACTTC.

CDR3 amino acids: CASSRSLGNEQFF. The CDR3 coding sequence is TGTGCCAGCAGCCGATCACTCGGAAATGAGCAGTTCTTC. V and J are TRBV6-5 and TRBJ2-1, with D unresolved. V was shortened by 6 bases and J by 7 bases, with 13 bases between the two germline ends. The CDR3 runs 13 residues. The germline V gene encodes CDR1 MNHEY and CDR2 SVGAGI.

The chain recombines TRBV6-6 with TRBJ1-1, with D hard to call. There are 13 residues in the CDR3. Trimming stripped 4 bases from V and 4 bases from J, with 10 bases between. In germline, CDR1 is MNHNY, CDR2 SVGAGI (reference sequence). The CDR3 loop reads CASSSGSATEAFF. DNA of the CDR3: TGTGCCAGCAGTTCTGGGTCCGCCACTGAAGCTTTCTTT.

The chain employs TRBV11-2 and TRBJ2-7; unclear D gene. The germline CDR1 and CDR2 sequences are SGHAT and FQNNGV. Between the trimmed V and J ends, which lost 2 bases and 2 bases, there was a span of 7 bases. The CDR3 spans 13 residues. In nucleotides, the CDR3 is TGTGCCAGCAGCTTAAGTGACCCCTACGAGCAGTACTTC. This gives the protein CASSLSDPYEQYF. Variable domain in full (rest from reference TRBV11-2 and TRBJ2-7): EAGVAQSPRYKIIEKRQSVAFWCNPISGHATLYWYQQILGQGPKLLIQFQNNGVVDDSQLPKDRFSAERLKGVDSTLKIQPAKLEDSAVYLCASSLSDPYEQYFGPGTRLTVT.

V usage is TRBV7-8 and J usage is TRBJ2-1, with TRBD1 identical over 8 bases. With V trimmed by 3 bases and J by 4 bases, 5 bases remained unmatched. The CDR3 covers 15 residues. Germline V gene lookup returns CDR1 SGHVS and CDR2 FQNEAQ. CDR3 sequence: CASSFGQGGYNEQFF. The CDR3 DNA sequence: TGTGCCAGCAGCTTCGGACAGGGAGGATACAATGAGCAGTTCTTC.

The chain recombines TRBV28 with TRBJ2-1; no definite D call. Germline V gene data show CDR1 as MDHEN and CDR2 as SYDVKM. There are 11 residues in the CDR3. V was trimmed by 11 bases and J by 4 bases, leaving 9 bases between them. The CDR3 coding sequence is TGTGCCGTAGCTACTTACAATGAGCAGTTCTTC. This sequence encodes CAVATYNEQFF. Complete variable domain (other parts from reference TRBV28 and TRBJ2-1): DVKVTQSSRYLVKRTGEKVFLECVQDMDHENMFWYRQDPGLGLRLIYFSYDVKMKEKGDIPEGYSVSREKKERFSLILESASTNQTSMYLCAVATYNEQFFGPGTRLTVL.

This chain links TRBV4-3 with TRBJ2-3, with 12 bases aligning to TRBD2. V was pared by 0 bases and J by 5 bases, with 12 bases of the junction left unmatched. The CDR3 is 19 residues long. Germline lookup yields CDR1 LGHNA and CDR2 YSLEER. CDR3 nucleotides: TGCGCCAGCAGCCAAGATTTGGCCCTAGCGGGGGGGCCAGGAGATACGCAGTATTTT. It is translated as CASSQDLALAGGPGDTQYF.

CDR3 in amino acids: CASSLGGGGDYNEQFF. The DNA for the CDR3 is TGTGCCAGCAGCTTAGGGGGCGGGGGAGACTACAATGAGCAGTTCTTC. The chain combines TRBV7-2 with TRBJ2-1; 7 bases are shared with TRBD2. The CDR3 runs 16 residues. Germline CDR1 SGHTA, CDR2 FQGNSA. The trim removed 1 base at V and 3 bases at J, leaving 6 bases unmatched.

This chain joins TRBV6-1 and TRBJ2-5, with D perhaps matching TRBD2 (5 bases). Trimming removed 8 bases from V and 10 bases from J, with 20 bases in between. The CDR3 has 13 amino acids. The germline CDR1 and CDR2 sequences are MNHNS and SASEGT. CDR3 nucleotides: TGTGCCAGCTCCCCGGAGGCCCTGCCAATCCAGTACTTC. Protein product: CASSPEALPIQYF.

The chain's CDR3 is CASSYSSQRMYYGYTF. The CDR3 DNA sequence: TGTGCCAGCAGTTACTCTTCACAAAGAATGTACTATGGCTACACCTTC. This chain uses TRBV6-5 with TRBJ1-2; D is unclear. CDR3 size: 16 residues. V was cut by 0 bases and J by 3 bases, with 14 bases left in between. The germline V gene has CDR1 MNHEY and CDR2 SVGAGI.

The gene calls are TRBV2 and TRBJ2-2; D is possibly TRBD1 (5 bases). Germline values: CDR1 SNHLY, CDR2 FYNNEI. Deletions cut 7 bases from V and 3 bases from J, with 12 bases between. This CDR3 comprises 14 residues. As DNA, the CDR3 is TGTGCCAGCATTAGGGGCACCTACACCGGGGAGCTGTTTTTT. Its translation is CASIRGTYTGELFF.

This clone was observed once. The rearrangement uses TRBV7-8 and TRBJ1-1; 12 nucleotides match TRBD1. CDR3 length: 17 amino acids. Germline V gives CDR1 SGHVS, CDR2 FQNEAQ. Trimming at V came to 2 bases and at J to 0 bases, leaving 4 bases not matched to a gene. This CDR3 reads CASSLKGQGALNTEAFF. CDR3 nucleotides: TGTGCCAGCAGCTTAAAGGGACAGGGGGCCCTGAACACTGAAGCTTTCTTT.

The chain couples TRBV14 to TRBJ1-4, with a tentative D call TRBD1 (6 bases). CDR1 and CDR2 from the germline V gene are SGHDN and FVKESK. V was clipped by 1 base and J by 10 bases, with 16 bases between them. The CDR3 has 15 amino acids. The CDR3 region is CASSQALGGLVKLFF. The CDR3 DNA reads TGTGCCAGCAGCCAAGCCCTCGGGGGGCTGGTAAAACTGTTTTTT.

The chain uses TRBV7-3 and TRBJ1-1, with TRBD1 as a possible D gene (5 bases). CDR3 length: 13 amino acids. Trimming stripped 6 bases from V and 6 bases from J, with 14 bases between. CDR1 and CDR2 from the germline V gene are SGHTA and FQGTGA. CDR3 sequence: CASSSWEGAEAFF. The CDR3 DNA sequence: TGTGCCAGCAGTTCCTGGGAAGGGGCTGAAGCTTTCTTT.

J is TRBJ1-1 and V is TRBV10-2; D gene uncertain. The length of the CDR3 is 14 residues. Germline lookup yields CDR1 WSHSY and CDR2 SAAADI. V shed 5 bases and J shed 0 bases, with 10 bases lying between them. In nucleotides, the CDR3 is TGCGCCAGCAGTCTGCCCGGGGTGAACACTGAAGCTTTCTTT. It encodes CASSLPGVNTEAFF.